These 5 T cell receptor beta chains were all obtained from the same sample, sequenced in a study of metastatic and nonmetastatic thyroid tumors. Ahead of thyroid surgery, no patient had received treatment of any kind. From the PCR reads, TCRdb re-called clones with MiXCR. The sample consists of some 20,000 clones, less than 25% of them appearing once. Sequencing was carried out using tumor tissue. These receptor sequences come from a female donor with papillary thyroid cancer or a benign thyroid nodule (not recorded which). Some clones in this sample may be carry-over from other donors' samples.

Within the sample, this clone is medium-sized (0.01 to 0.1%). V is TRBV27 and J is TRBJ1-1; TRBD1 is a possible D gene (5 bases). The ends were cut back, 6 bases at V and 1 base at J, with 12 bases in the middle. The CDR3 is made up of 14 amino acids. Germline V gene data show CDR1 as MNHEY and CDR2 as SMNVEV (reference sequence). As DNA, the CDR3 is TGTGCCAGCAGATACAGGTTAGGGAACACTGAAGCTTTCTTT. It specifies CASRYRLGNTEAFF.

This clone ranks as medium-sized (0.01 to 0.1%). CDR3 sequence reads: CASSFPGLGAYEQYF. The CDR3 DNA is TGTGCCAGCAGCTTCCCCGGGCTAGGAGCCTACGAGCAGTACTTC. This chain joins TRBV7-8 and TRBJ2-7; D gene uncertain. The CDR3 is 15 residues long. Germline V gene sequence: CDR1 SGHVS, CDR2 FQNEAQ. Trimming stripped 3 bases from V and 2 bases from J, with 14 bases between.

Ten or more counts support this clone. This chain uses TRBV7-2 with TRBJ2-7, with TRBD2 matching 7 bases. The V gene's germline CDR1 is SGHTA and CDR2 FQGNSA. Trimming removed 5 bases from V and 3 bases from J; junction bases left unmatched: 4. The length of the CDR3 is 13 residues. CDR3 DNA sequence: TGTGCCAGCAGCACTTGGGGGGGCTACGAGCAGTACTTC. Translation gives CASSTWGGYEQYF.

This clone appeared many times. This chain links TRBV19 with TRBJ2-6; D gene unclear. V lost 3 bases to trimming and J lost 0 bases, with 6 bases between them. The V gene's germline CDR1 is LNHDA and CDR2 SQIVND (reference sequence). This CDR3 is built from 15 residues. Written as DNA, the CDR3 is TGTGCCAGTAGTATTCTGCACTCTGGGGCCAACGTCCTGACTTTC. Protein product: CASSILHSGANVLTF.

This clone has just a few counts. Being one base from a much bigger clone, this may be a read error. The rearrangement uses TRBV29-1 and TRBJ2-1; D perhaps matches TRBD2 (5 bases). The CDR3 is made up of 13 amino acids. Germline V gene lookup returns CDR1 SQVTM and CDR2 ANQGSEA. The CDR3 bases are TGCAGCGTTGAGGGGAGCTCCTGCAATGAGCAGTTCTTC. Encoded protein: CSVEGSSCNEQFF.